This T cell receptor beta chain is drawn from a study of T cell responses to AZD1222 COVID-19 vaccine. This CDR3 region has 14 residues. Germline CDR1 reads PRHDT; CDR2 reads FYEKMQ (reference sequence). Germline trimming cut 1 base from V and 6 bases from J; bases unmatched to any gene: 2. The protocol was immunoSEQ multiplex PCR, while the TCRdb copy is restricted to in-frame clones and leaves out a portion. The top ten clones hold roughly 1.5% of a sample with roughly 160,000 clones, just under 95% of them seen once. The source was peripheral blood, collected on day 0 of AZD1222 vaccination. This sequence joins TRBV13 and TRBJ2-2; 7 nucleotides align to TRBD1. The sequence came from an adult in good health. The CDR3 loop is CASSLVGQPGELFF. The CDR3 region has the DNA TGTGCCAGCAGCTTAGTGGGACAGCCCGGGGAGCTGTTTTTT.